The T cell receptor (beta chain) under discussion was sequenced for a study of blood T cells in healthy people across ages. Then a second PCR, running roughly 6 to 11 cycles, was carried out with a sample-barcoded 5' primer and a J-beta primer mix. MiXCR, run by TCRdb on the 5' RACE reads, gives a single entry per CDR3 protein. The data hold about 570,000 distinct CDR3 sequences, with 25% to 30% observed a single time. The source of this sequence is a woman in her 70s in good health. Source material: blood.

In nucleotides, the CDR3 is TGCGCCAGCAGCTTTTTCGGGGGTAGACAGGCAGATACGCAGTATTTT. As protein: CASSFFGGRQADTQYF. The gene calls are TRBV5-1 and TRBJ2-3, with D perhaps given as TRBD1 or TRBD2 (6 bases each). The CDR3 spans 16 residues. CDR1 is SGHRS, CDR2 YFSETQ, per germline. The germline V and J ends were trimmed by 2 bases and 4 bases, with 17 bases remaining between them.